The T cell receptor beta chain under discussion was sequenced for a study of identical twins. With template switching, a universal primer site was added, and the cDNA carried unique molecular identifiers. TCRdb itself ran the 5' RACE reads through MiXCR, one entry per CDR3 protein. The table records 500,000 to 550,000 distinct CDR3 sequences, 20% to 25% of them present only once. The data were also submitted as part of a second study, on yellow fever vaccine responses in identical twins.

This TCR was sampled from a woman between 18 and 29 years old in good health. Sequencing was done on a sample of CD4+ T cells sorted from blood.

The CDR3 reads CASTRDLAKNIQYF. The DNA for the CDR3 is TGTGCCAGCACCCGGGACCTAGCCAAAAACATTCAGTACTTC. This rearrangement joins TRBV2 to TRBJ2-4; the D call may be TRBD1 or TRBD2 (5 bases each). Trimming removed 7 bases at V and 0 bases at J, with 10 bases between. The CDR3 runs to 14 residues. Germline V CDR1 and CDR2: SNHLY, FYNNEI.